Following are 14 T cell receptor beta chains from one sample sequenced in a study of T cell repertoires in aging, cancer and after chemotherapy. Amplification of TCR beta used genomic DNA extracted from peripheral blood. TRB rearrangements spanning V, D and J were amplified using mixed TRB-A/B primers. TCRdb reprocessed the multiplex PCR reads with MiXCR, giving one entry per CDR3 protein. The sample yields about 9,200 distinct CDR3 sequences, 30% to 40% seen once. The source material was blood. These receptors all come from a human donor in good health.

By sample share, this clonotype is medium-sized. This chain connects TRBV11-3 to TRBJ1-6; D remains unclear. Trimming pared 3 bases from V and 11 bases from J, leaving 14 bases between. Germline V gene data show CDR1 as SGHNT and CDR2 as YENEEA. This CDR3 spans 14 amino acids. In nucleotides, the CDR3 is TGTGCCAGCAGCTTGGCCAGGCGGGAACCACCCCTCCACTTT. Translating gives CASSLARREPPLHF.

The chain carries TRBV6-2 or TRBV6-3 and TRBJ1-2; the D gene is possibly TRBD1 (6 bases). This CDR3 spans 13 amino acids. Trimming left V 6 bases short and J 2 bases short, with 10 bases between. Per germline, CDR1 MNHEY and CDR2 SVGEGT. For the CDR3, the DNA is TGTGCCAGCAGCCCGGACAGCAACTATGGCTACACCTTC. Translation: CASSPDSNYGYTF.

The genes are TRBV19 and TRBJ1-6; D call uncertain. The V gene lost 6 bases and the J gene lost 5 bases, with 11 bases spanning the gap. The CDR3 is 14 amino acids. CDR1 and CDR2 from the germline V gene are LNHDA and SQIVND (reference sequence). This CDR3 reads CASRREGDNSPLHF. In DNA, the CDR3 is TGTGCCAGTAGGAGGGAGGGAGATAATTCACCCCTCCACTTT.

In its sample, this clonotype is medium-sized. The rearrangement uses TRBV11-3 and TRBJ2-5; D is uncertain. This CDR3 spans 12 amino acids. Germline-derived CDR1 and CDR2 are SGHNT and YENEEA. Trimming cost V 8 bases and J 5 bases, with 12 bases left between them. DNA of the CDR3: TGTGCCAGCTCTACTGGGCGGGAGACCCAGTACTTC. This sequence encodes CASSTGRETQYF.

The table lists this clonotype with a few counts. The rearrangement uses TRBV5-6 and TRBJ2-7; D remains ambiguous. Germline lookup yields CDR1 SGHDT and CDR2 YYEEEE. The CDR3 extends over 13 amino acids. Trimming removed 0 bases at V and 2 bases at J, with 6 bases between. CDR3 amino acids: CASSLGPTYEQYF. CDR3 coding DNA: TGTGCCAGCAGCTTGGGCCCCACCTACGAGCAGTACTTC.

There are a few counts of this clonotype. This chain joins TRBV24-1 and TRBJ1-2; D perhaps matches TRBD1 (5 bases). The V gene lost 3 bases and the J gene lost 8 bases, with 9 bases spanning the gap. This CDR3 is built from 12 residues. Germline CDR1 is KGHDR and CDR2 is SFDVKD. In DNA, the CDR3 is TGTGCCACCAGTGATGCAGGGTACGGCTACACCTTC. Its protein is CATSDAGYGYTF.

This clonotype ranks as medium-sized. The chain links TRBV29-1 to TRBJ1-2; possible D gene TRBD1, 5 bases. The germline gives CDR1 SQVTM, CDR2 ANQGSEA. The CDR3 sequence is 13 residues long. Trimming shortened V by 1 base and J by 8 bases, and 14 bases separated the two germline ends. CDR3: CSVEGGGLHGYTF. The DNA of the CDR3 is TGCAGCGTTGAAGGGGGGGGGTTGCACGGCTACACCTTC.

The chain joins TRBV27 to TRBJ2-3; D is unresolved. The CDR3 sequence is 14 residues long. Germline V gives CDR1 MNHEY, CDR2 SMNVEV (reference sequence). V was cut by 3 bases and J by 0 bases, with 7 bases left in between. In nucleotides, the CDR3 is TGTGCCAGCAGTTTTGGGGTTAGCACAGATACGCAGTATTTT. Translating gives CASSFGVSTDTQYF.

This chain joins TRBV6-5 and TRBJ1-2, with D maybe TRBD1 (5 bases). CDR3 size: 13 residues. In germline, CDR1 is MNHEY, CDR2 SVGAGI. Trimming removed 8 bases from V and 7 bases from J, with 17 bases in between. The chain's CDR3 is CASGDSSLGGYTF. As DNA, the CDR3 is TGTGCCAGCGGAGACAGTTCACTAGGTGGCTACACCTTC.

This chain connects TRBV30 to TRBJ1-5; D uncertain. Per germline, CDR1 GTSNPN and CDR2 SVGIG (reference sequence). The CDR3 runs 15 residues. V was cut by 0 bases and J by 5 bases, with 14 bases left in between. The CDR3 loop reads CAWSVSAGGDQPQHF. The CDR3 DNA follows: TGTGCCTGGAGTGTATCGGCGGGAGGTGATCAGCCCCAGCATTTT.

This clonotype was found a few times. The V gene is TRBV11-3, the J gene TRBJ2-3, with 7 bases matching TRBD2. The germline gives CDR1 SGHNT, CDR2 YENEEA. CDR3 length equals 15 residues. Germline trimming cut 6 bases from V and 2 bases from J; bases unmatched to any gene: 8. The CDR3: CASSEGGRATDTQYF. The CDR3 DNA reads as TGTGCCAGCAGTGAAGGTGGGAGGGCCACAGATACGCAGTATTTT.

The J gene is TRBJ1-6, the V gene TRBV11-2; TRBD1 matches 9 bases. The CDR3 is made up of 18 amino acids. The germline CDR1 and CDR2 sequences are SGHAT and FQNNGV. Trimming removed 1 base from V and 8 bases from J; junction bases left unmatched: 12. CDR3 in DNA: TGTGCCAGCAGCTTAGGATTCCCTACGGGACAGGGTTATTCACCCCTCCACTTT. Translating it yields CASSLGFPTGQGYSPLHF. The whole variable domain, remainder taken from reference TRBV11-2 and TRBJ1-6, is EAGVAQSPRYKIIEKRQSVAFWCNPISGHATLYWYQQILGQGPKLLIQFQNNGVVDDSQLPKDRFSAERLKGVDSTLKIQPAKLEDSAVYLCASSLGFPTGQGYSPLHFGNGTRLTVT.

This clonotype counts as medium-sized. The chain employs TRBV5-5 and TRBJ2-1, with 8 positions matching TRBD1. V dropped 0 bases and J dropped 3; count of bases not matched to a gene: 2. CDR3 length: 15 amino acids. The germline V gene encodes CDR1 SGHKS and CDR2 YYEKEE (reference sequence). The CDR3, as DNA: TGTGCCAGCAGCTTGGGCGGACAGGGCTACAATGAGCAGTTCTTC. Protein sequence: CASSLGGQGYNEQFF. Supplemented by reference TRBV5-5 and TRBJ2-1, the full variable domain reads DAGVTQSPTHLIKTRGQQVTLRCSPISGHKSVSWYQQVLGQGPQFIFQYYEKEERGRGNFPDRFSARQFPNYSSELNVNALLLGDSALYLCASSLGGQGYNEQFFGPGTRLTVL.

J is TRBJ1-6 and V is TRBV29-1, with D possibly TRBD1 on 5 matching bases. The CDR3 is made up of 11 amino acids. Trimming removed 7 bases at V and 14 bases at J, with 15 bases between. The V gene's germline CDR1 is SQVTM and CDR2 ANQGSEA. The CDR3 DNA is TGCAGCGCTTCTTACGGGGCTGCCCTCCACTTT. This gives the protein CSASYGAALHF.